The clone carrying this T cell receptor beta chain has more than one count but fewer than ten. The antigen is undetermined. ViraFEST assay sequencing came after antigen-specific CD4+ T cells were expanded with viral peptide pools. Isolating CD4+ T cells followed approximately ten days of culture. From March to December 2020, the person had a SARS-CoV-2 infection that was confirmed by PCR. IL-2 medium supplanted half the medium on days 3 and 7. This record belongs to a study of vaccination effects on CD4 cells after COVID-19. Study-level points and caveats: Missing from the study were early post-infection timepoints, and its convalescent patients were few.

Assay: immunoSEQ multiplex PCR; the TCRdb copy retains only in-frame clones and omits some. The data contain fewer than 60,000 clones, 76% of them singletons. The CDR3 has 16 amino acids. V was clipped by 0 bases and J by 6 bases, with 17 bases between them. The germline V gene encodes CDR1 MGHRA and CDR2 YSYEKL. The sample here was CD4+ T cells from PBMCs cultured with HIV peptides, taken before COVID-19 vaccination. The subset here: HIV-1 Nef peptide pool negative control/reference culture. The receptor was derived from a human donor who had a prior SARS-CoV-2 infection. J is TRBJ1-1 and V is TRBV4-1; weak D call: TRBD1 (5 bases). In DNA, the CDR3 is TGCGCCAGCAGCCAAGATCGGGGGGGATGGTTTTCTGAAGCTTTCTTT. Amino acids: CASSQDRGGWFSEAFF.